This T cell receptor (beta chain) was captured in a study of lymphopenia after photon versus proton radiotherapy. The study's findings and limits: A bigger post-nadir fall in TCR diversity correlated inversely with survival time in deceased patients.

The table came from immunoSEQ multiplex PCR; TCRdb's copy has only in-frame clones and leaves some out. The table includes approximately 58,000 clones, about four fifths detected once. Regarding this clone: Its target is unknown.

V was pared by 5 bases and J by 2 bases, with 7 bases between. This CDR3 is 12 amino acids long. Germline values: CDR1 MDHEN, CDR2 SYDVKM. The chain combines TRBV28 with TRBJ2-7; the D gene is possibly TRBD1 (6 bases). Sequenced here: peripheral blood, sampled from a patient treated with photon-based radiotherapy. This receptor was taken from a man between 50 and 59 years old with gastric cancer. The CDR3 loop reads CASSTGTYEQYF. CDR3 coding DNA: TGTGCCAGCAGTACAGGGACCTACGAGCAGTACTTC.